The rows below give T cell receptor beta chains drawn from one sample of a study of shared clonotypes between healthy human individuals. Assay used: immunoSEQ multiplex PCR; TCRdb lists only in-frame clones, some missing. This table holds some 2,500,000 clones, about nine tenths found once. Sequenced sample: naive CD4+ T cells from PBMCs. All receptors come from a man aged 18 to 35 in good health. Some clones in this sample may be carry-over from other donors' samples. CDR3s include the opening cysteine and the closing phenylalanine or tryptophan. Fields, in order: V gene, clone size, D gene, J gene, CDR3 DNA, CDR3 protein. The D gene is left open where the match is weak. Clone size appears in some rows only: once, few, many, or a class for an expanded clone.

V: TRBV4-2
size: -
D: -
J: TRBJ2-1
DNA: TGTGCCAGCAGCCAAGAGTGGTCTGCCCCGAGGGAGCAGTTCTTC
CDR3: CASSQEWSAPREQFF

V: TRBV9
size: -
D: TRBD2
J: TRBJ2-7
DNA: TGTGCCAGCAGCGCCCGGGAGGGTTCCTACGAGCAGTACTTC
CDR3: CASSAREGSYEQYF

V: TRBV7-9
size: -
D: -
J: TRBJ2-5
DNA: TGTGCCAGCAGCTCCCGACCACATGGGGAGACCCAGTACTTC
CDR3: CASSSRPHGETQYF

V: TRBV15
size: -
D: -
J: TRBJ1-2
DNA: TGTGCCACCAGCAGAGTACTCGGCGGGGCGCGGAACTATGGCTACACCTTC
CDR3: CATSRVLGGARNYGYTF

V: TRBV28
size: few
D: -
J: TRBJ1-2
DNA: TGTGCCAGCAGTTTCCGCGGTCTATATGGCTACACCTTC
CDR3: CASSFRGLYGYTF

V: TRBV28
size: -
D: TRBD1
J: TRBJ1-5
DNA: TGTGCCAGCAGTGAGGGGGCTGTCCAGCCCCAGCATTTT
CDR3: CASSEGAVQPQHF

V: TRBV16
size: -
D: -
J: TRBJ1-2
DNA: TGTGCCAGCAGCCGTCTTGGAGACTATGGCTACACCTTC
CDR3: CASSRLGDYGYTF

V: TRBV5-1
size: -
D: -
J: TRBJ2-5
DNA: TGCGCCAGCGGCTTTAATGGGGCAGGGGGGCAAGAGACCCAGTACTTC
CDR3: CASGFNGAGGQETQYF

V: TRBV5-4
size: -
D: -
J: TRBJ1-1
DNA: TGTGCCAGCAGCGCGCCGGGCTCCCTTTTTGCCACTGAAGCTTTCTTT
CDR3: CASSAPGSLFATEAFF

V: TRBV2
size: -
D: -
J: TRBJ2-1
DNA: TGTGCCAGCAGTGTAGCTTCTGGAATCATTGAGCAGTTCTTC
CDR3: CASSVASGIIEQFF

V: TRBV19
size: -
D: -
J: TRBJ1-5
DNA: TGTGCCAGTACCATTGGGCAGGGGCGAAATCAGCCCCAGCATTTT
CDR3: CASTIGQGRNQPQHF

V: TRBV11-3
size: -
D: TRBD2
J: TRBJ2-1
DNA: TGTGCCAGCAGCCCCGGGACTAGCGGGGGAGGCTCCTACAATGAGCAGTTCTTC
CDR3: CASSPGTSGGGSYNEQFF

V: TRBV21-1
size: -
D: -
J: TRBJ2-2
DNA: TGTGCCAGCAGCAGCAAATGGTCGGCGGGGGGCTCCGGGGAGCTGTTTTTT
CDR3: CASSSKWSAGGSGELFF

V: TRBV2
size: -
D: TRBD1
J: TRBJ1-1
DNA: TGTGCCAGCCCCCCCGACAGGGGGCCAGCTTTCTTT
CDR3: CASPPDRGPAFF

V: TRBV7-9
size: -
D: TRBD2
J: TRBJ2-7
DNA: TGTGCCAGCAGCTTGGCGGGAGGCGCCTACGAGCAGTACTTC
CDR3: CASSLAGGAYEQYF

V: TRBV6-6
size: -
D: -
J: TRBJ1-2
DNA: TGTGCCAGCAGTGCCCGGTTGTATGGCTACACCTTC
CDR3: CASSARLYGYTF

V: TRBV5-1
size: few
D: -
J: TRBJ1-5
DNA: TGCGCCAGCAGCCAGGGACACGGTCAGCCCCAGCATTTT
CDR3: CASSQGHGQPQHF

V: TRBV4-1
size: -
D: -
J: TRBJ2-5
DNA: TGCGCCAGCAGCCAGGGACTCGACAGGGAGACCCAGTACTTC
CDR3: CASSQGLDRETQYF

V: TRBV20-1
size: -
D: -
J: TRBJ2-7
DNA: TGCAGTGCTCCCTGGGTCGGCGAGCAGTACTTC
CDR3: CSAPWVGEQYF

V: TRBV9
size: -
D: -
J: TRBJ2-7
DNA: TGTGCCAGCAGCGAACTCCGGGACACGTGGGGGGAGCAGTACTTC
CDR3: CASSELRDTWGEQYF

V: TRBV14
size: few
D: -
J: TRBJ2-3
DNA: TGTGCCAGCAGCTCCAGCACAGATACGCAGTATTTT
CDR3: CASSSSTDTQYF

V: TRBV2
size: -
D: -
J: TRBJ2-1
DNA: TGTGCCAGCAGTGTCCTAGAAACCTCCTACAATGAGCAGTTCTTC
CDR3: CASSVLETSYNEQFF

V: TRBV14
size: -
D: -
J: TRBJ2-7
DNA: TGTGCCAGCAGCCAAGATCTTGGGGCAGGGAACTACGAGCAGTACTTC
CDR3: CASSQDLGAGNYEQYF